Shown below are 8 T cell receptor beta chains from a single sample sequenced in a study of T-cell reconstitution after alpha-beta-depleted transplantation in children. Library preparation (for TCRbeta) was performed with unique molecular identifiers. TCRdb itself ran the PCR reads through MiXCR, one entry per CDR3 protein. The profile shows some 200,000 distinct CDR3 sequences, approximately 8% of them singletons. Sample: PBMCs, mostly from graft donor cells, taken 360 days after TCRalphabeta/CD19-depleted stem cell transplant. The receptors derive from a male patient aged 2 to 10 who had a stem cell transplant for acute myeloid leukemia, so the T cells may come from the graft donor.

This clonotype has just a few counts. This chain joins TRBV4-3 and TRBJ2-5; maybe TRBD1 (6 bases). This CDR3 comprises 16 residues. The germline V gene has CDR1 LGHNA and CDR2 YSLEER. The V end was cut by 1 base, the J end by 1 base, with 13 bases between. The CDR3 protein is CASSQGPRGPQETQYF. DNA for the CDR3: TGCGCCAGCAGCCAAGGGCCCAGGGGACCCCAAGAGACCCAGTACTTC.

This clonotype was counted ten times or more. V usage is TRBV6-2 or TRBV6-3 and J usage is TRBJ2-1; perhaps TRBD2 as D (6 bases). The V gene's germline CDR1 is MNHEY and CDR2 SVGEGT. The V and J ends lost 6 bases and 3 bases respectively, with 9 bases between them. The CDR3 runs to 13 residues. The DNA for the CDR3 is TGTGCCAGCAGCTCTAGCGTCTACAATGAGCAGTTCTTC. This translates into CASSSSVYNEQFF.

This clonotype has a count of ten or more. The germline gene is not matched at one end of the junction; a read error may be the cause. The CDR3 nucleotides are TGTGCTAGCAGCTTAGCCGGGGCTTACAATGAGCAGTTCTTC. Its translation: CASSLAGAYNEQFF. The chain links TRBV7-7 to TRBJ2-1, with D perhaps given as TRBD1 or TRBD2 (5 bases each). Per the germline V gene, CDR1 is SSHAT and CDR2 is FNYEAQ (reference sequence). The CDR3 has 14 residues.

The table lists this clonotype with a few counts. A clone one base away is much larger, so this may be a read error. The chain links TRBV7-9 to TRBJ2-3; 7 bases match TRBD2. The CDR3 has 14 amino acids. CDR1 SEHNR and CDR2 FQNEAQ come from the germline V gene (reference sequence). V lost 1 base, J lost 4 bases, and 2 bases stayed unmatched. This chain's CDR3 is CASSLGGSADTQYF. CDR3 nucleotide sequence: TGTGCCAGCAGCTTAGGCGGGAGCGCAGATACGCAGTATTTT.

This clonotype was recorded many times. This chain connects TRBV29-1 to TRBJ2-7; possible D gene TRBD1, 6 bases. The germline CDR1 and CDR2 sequences are SQVTM and ANQGSEA. The V and J ends lost 1 base and 5 bases respectively, with 15 bases between them. The CDR3 contains 14 residues. The CDR3 sequence: CSVEVGLQGNEQYF. CDR3 DNA sequence: TGCAGCGTTGAAGTAGGACTCCAGGGGAACGAGCAGTACTTC.

This clonotype was recorded a few times. This sequence joins TRBV20-1 and TRBJ2-5; 10 positions agree with TRBD2. Germline trimming cut 4 bases from V and 5 bases from J; bases unmatched to any gene: 10. CDR1 is DFQATT and CDR2 is SNEGSKA in the germline V gene (reference sequence). The CDR3 contains 15 residues. The DNA for the CDR3 is TGCAGTGCTAAAACCTCTAGCGGGGGTTGGGAGACCCAGTACTTC. Its translation is CSAKTSSGGWETQYF.

The table lists this clonotype with a few counts. The CDR3 is CASSHPGEIGELFF. CDR3 nucleotide sequence: TGTGCCAGCAGCCACCCTGGGGAAATCGGGGAGCTGTTTTTT. The V gene is TRBV4-2, the J gene TRBJ2-2; D is undetermined. Per the germline V gene, CDR1 is LGHNA and CDR2 is YNFKEQ. Trimming took off 3 bases at V and 7 bases at J, with 12 bases between the two ends. The CDR3 is made up of 14 amino acids.

V gene TRBV7-9 combines with J gene TRBJ2-7, with 8 bases lining up with TRBD2. Germline V lookup: CDR1 SEHNR, CDR2 FQNEAQ (reference sequence). The CDR3 runs 17 residues. With 0 bases clipped from V and 0 bases from J, the junction kept 7 bases outside the gene matches. CDR3 region: CASSLARSGSPSYEQYF. The DNA for the CDR3 is TGTGCCAGCAGCTTAGCACGGAGCGGGAGCCCCTCCTACGAGCAGTACTTC.